This TCR beta chain derives from a study of blood T cell repertoires in COVID-19. About the study: Donors in the United States, Italy and Spain gave samples during acute or convalescent COVID-19. Sources were T cells, B-cell-depleted T cells, or PBMCs; the material itself was cDNA or gDNA.

Sequenced by immunoSEQ multiplex PCR; TCRdb stores in-frame clones only, minus some. The sample shows under 30,000 clones, 75% to 90% of them seen only once. Germline-derived CDR1 and CDR2 are KGHDR and SFDVKD. The CDR3 sequence is 17 residues long. J lost 3 bases, V lost 4 bases, and 7 bases had no gene match. The chain combines TRBV24-1 with TRBJ2-1; 11 bases are shared with TRBD2. This clonotype was sampled from a man aged 80 or over with acute or convalescent COVID-19. The specimen was peripheral blood. The DNA of the CDR3 is TGTGCCACCAGTGAAAGGGCTAGCGGGGGGCTCTACAATGAGCAGTTCTTC. It translates to CATSERASGGLYNEQFF.